This TCR beta chain is from a study of shared clonotypes between healthy human individuals. Germline V gene lookup returns CDR1 WSHSY and CDR2 SAAADI. This CDR3 spans 14 amino acids. J lost 4 bases, V lost 7 bases, and 4 bases had no gene match. Here immunoSEQ multiplex PCR was the method, and the copy in TCRdb shows in-frame clones only, minus some. The table lists more than 80,000 clones, under 80% of them singletons. The chain joins TRBV10-2 to TRBJ1-5, with 10 positions matching TRBD1. This TCR derives from a man aged 25-40 years in good health. Material: memory CD8+ T cells sorted from blood. Described subset: CD45RO+ cells pooled with CCR7-negative TemRA cells. This CDR3 is CASNPGQGNQPQHF. CDR3 coding DNA: TGCGCCAGCAATCCGGGACAGGGGAATCAGCCCCAGCATTTT.